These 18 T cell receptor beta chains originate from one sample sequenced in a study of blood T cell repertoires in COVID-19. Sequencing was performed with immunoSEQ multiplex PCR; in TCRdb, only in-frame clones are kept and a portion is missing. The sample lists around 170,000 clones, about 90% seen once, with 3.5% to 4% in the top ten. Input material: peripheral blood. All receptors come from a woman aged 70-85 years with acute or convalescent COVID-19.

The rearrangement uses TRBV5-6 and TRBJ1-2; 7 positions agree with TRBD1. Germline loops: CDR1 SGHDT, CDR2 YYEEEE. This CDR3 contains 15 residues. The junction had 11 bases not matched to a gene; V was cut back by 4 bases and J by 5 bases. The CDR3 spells CASSAYPGQQYGYTF. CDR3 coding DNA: TGTGCCAGCAGCGCGTATCCGGGACAGCAGTATGGCTACACCTTC.

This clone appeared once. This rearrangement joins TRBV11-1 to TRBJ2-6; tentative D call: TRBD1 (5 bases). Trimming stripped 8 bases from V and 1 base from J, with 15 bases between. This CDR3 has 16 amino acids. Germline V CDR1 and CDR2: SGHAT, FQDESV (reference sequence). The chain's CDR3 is CASGADGRSGANVLTF. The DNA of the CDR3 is TGTGCCAGCGGGGCGGACGGCCGATCTGGGGCCAACGTCCTGACTTTC.

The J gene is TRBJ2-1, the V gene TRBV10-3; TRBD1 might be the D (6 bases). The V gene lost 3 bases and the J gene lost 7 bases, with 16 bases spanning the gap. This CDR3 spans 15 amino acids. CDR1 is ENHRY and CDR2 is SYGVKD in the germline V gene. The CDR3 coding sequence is TGTGCCATCAGTGACCCCAGGGGAATAATTAATGAGCAGTTCTTC. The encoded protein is CAISDPRGIINEQFF.

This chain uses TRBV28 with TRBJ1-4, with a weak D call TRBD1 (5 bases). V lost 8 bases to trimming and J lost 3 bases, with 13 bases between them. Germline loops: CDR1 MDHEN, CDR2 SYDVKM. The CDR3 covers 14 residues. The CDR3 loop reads CASFSGGSNEKLFF. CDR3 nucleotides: TGTGCCAGCTTCTCGGGGGGTTCTAATGAAAAACTGTTTTTT.

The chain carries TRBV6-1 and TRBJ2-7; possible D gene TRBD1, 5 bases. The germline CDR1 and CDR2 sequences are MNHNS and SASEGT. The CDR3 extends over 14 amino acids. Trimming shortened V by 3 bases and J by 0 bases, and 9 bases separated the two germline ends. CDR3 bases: TGTGCCAGCAGTGACCCTGACAGCTCCTACGAGCAGTACTTC. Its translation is CASSDPDSSYEQYF.

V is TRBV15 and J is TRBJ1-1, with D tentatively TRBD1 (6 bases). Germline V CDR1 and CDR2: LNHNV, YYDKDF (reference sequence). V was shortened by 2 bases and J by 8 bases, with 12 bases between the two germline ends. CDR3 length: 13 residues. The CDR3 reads CATSRSPGHEAFF. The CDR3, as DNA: TGTGCCACCAGCAGATCACCGGGACACGAAGCTTTCTTT.

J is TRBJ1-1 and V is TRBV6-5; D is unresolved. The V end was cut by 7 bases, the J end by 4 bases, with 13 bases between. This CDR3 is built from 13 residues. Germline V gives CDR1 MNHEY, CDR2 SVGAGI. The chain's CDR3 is CASTHRGVTEAFF. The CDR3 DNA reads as TGTGCCAGCACCCACCGGGGAGTCACTGAAGCTTTCTTT.

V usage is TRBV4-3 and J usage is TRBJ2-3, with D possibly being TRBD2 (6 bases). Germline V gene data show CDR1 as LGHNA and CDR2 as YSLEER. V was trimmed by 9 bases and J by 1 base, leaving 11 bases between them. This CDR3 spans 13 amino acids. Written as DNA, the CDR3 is TGCGCCAGTGGAACGGGAGGCACAGATACGCAGTATTTT. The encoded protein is CASGTGGTDTQYF.

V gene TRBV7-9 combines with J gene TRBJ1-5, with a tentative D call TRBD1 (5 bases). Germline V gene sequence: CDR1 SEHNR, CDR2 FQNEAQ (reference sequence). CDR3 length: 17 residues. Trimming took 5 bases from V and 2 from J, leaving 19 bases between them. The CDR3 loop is CASSAALGGIGNQPQHF. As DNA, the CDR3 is TGTGCCAGCAGCGCAGCACTGGGGGGGATCGGCAATCAGCCCCAGCATTTT.

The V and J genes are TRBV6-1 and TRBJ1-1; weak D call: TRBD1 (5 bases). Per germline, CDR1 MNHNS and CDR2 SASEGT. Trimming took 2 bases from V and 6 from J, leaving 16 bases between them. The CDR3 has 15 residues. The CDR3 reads CASSEHGGRGAEAFF. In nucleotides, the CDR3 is TGTGCCAGCAGTGAACACGGGGGGAGGGGCGCTGAAGCTTTCTTT.

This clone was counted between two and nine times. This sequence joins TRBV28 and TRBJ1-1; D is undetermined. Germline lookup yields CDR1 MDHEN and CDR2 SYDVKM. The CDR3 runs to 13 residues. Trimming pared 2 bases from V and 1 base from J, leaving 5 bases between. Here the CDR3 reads CASSLPGNTEAFF. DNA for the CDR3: TGTGCCAGCAGTTTACCCGGGAACACTGAAGCTTTCTTT.

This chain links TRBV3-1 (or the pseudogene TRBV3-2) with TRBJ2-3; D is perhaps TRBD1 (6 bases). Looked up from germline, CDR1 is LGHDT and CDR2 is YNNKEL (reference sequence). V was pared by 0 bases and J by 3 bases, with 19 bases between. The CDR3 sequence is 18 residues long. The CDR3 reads CASSQEPQGYRVTDTQYF. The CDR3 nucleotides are TGTGCCAGCAGCCAAGAACCTCAGGGGTATCGGGTGACAGATACGCAGTATTTT.

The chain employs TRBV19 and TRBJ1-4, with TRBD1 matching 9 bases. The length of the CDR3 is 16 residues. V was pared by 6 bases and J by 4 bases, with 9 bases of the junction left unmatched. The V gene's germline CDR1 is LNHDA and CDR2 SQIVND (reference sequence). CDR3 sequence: CASRSGQGRYNEKLFF. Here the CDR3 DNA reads TGTGCCAGTAGATCGGGACAGGGTCGTTATAATGAAAAACTGTTTTTT.

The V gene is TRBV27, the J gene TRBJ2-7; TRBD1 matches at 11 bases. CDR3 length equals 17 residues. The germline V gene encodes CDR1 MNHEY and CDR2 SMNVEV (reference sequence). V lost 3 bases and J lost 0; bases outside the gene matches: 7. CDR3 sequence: CASSLRTGGESSYEQYF. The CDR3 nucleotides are TGTGCCAGCAGTTTGAGGACAGGGGGCGAGAGCTCCTACGAGCAGTACTTC.

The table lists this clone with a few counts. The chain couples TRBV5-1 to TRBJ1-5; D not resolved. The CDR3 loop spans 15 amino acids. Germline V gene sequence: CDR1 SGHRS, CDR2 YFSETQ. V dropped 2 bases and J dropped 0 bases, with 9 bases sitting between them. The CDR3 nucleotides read TGCGCCAGCAGCTTAGATAACTATAGCAATCAGCCCCAGCATTTT. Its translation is CASSLDNYSNQPQHF.

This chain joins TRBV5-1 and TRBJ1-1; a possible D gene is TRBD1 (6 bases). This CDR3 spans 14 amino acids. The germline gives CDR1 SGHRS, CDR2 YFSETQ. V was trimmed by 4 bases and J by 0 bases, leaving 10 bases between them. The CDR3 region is CASSPGTMNTEAFF. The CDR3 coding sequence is TGCGCCAGCAGCCCCGGGACAATGAACACTGAAGCTTTCTTT.

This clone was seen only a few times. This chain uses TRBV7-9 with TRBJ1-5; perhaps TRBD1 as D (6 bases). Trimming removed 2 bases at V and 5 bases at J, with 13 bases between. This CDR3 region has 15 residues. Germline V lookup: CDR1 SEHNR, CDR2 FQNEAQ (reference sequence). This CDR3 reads CASSLYREGDQPQHF. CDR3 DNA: TGTGCCAGCAGCTTATACAGGGAAGGGGATCAGCCCCAGCATTTT.

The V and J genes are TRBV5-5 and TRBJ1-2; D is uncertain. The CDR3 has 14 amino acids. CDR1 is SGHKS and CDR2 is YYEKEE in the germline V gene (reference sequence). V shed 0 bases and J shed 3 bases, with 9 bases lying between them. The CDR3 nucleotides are TGTGCCAGCAGCTTGGGCGGCGTTGACTATGGCTACACCTTC. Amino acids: CASSLGGVDYGYTF. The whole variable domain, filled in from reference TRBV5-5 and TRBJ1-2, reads DAGVTQSPTHLIKTRGQQVTLRCSPISGHKSVSWYQQVLGQGPQFIFQYYEKEERGRGNFPDRFSARQFPNYSSELNVNALLLGDSALYLCASSLGGVDYGYTFGSGTRLTVV.